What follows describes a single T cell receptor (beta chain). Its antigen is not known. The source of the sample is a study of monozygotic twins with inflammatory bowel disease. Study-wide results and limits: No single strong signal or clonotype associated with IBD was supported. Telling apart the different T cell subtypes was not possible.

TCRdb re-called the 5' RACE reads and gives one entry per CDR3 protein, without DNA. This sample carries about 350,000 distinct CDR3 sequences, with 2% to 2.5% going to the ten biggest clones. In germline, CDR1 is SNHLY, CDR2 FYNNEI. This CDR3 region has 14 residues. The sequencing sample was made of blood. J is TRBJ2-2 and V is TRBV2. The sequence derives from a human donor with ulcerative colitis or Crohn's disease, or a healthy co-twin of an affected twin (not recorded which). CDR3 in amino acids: CATLDRSNTGELFF.